This entry is about one TCR beta chain. The junction departs from germline at one end; a sequencing error may be responsible. Original processing methods: Amplified reference gene primers provided the basis for estimating nucleated cell counts. Libraries were prepared by immunoSEQ multiplex PCR; TCRdb keeps only in-frame clonotypes and omits some of them. The V and J calls and clone size were taken over from that table, and D and trimming were inferred from the DNA. The profile shows under 95,000 clones, approximately 88% of them singletons. The record originates from a study of blood T cell repertoires in COVID-19. About the study: Samples taken during acute and convalescent COVID-19 were collected in the United States, Italy and Spain. The cDNA or gDNA used as material had been derived from T cells, B-cell-depleted T cells, or PBMCs.

The receptor's source is a human donor in a cohort sampled during active COVID-19. The sample consisted of peripheral blood.

The CDR3 sequence: CASSQAGGTDTQYF. The CDR3 nucleotides read TGTGCCAGCAGTCAAGCGGGAGGGACCGATACGCAGTATTTT. The chain employs TRBV6-1 and TRBJ2-3, with 10 bases lining up with TRBD2. The CDR3 sequence is 14 residues long. The germline V gene has CDR1 MNHNS and CDR2 SASEGT.